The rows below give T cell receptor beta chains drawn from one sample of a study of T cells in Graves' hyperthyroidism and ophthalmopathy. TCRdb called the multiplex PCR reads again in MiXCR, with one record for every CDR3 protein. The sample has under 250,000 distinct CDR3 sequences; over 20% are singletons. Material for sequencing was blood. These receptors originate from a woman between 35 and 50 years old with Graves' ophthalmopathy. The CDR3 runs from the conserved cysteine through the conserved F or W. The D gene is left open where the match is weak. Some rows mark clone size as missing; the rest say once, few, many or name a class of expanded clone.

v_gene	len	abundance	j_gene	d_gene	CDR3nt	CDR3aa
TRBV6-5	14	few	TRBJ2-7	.	TGTGCCAGCAGTTACGAGGGGAACTTCTACGAGCAGTACTTC	CASSYEGNFYEQYF
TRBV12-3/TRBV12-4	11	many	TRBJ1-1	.	TGTGCCAGCAGTAGAGCCACTGAAGCTTTCTTT	CASSRATEAFF
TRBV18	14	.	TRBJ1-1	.	TGTGCCAGCTCACCACGCCCAGCAAACACTGAAGCTTTCTTT	CASSPRPANTEAFF
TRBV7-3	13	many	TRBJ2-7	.	TGTGCCAGCAGCCCTGGGGCAGTCAACGAGCAGTACTTC	CASSPGAVNEQYF
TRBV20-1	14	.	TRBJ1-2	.	TGCAGTGCTAGAGATCCCGGCAGGGTAGTACGATACACCTTC	CSARDPGRVVRYTF
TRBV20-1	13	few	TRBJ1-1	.	TGCAGTGCTAGAGATCCCAGGGGCACTGAAGCTTTCTTT	CSARDPRGTEAFF
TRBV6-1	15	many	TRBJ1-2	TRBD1	TGTGCCAGCAGGCCAGGGGAAGACAGGGTGGGTGGCTACACCTTC	CASRPGEDRVGGYTF
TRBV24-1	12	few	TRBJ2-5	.	TGTGCCACCAGTGAGTCCGACGGGACCCAGTACTTC	CATSESDGTQYF
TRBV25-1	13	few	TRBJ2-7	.	TGTGCCAGTATAGCGGCTTCGACCTACGAGCAGTACTTC	CASIAASTYEQYF
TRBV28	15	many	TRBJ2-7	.	TGTGCCAGCAGTGAACTTAAGCGTCCTGCCTACGAGCAGTACTTC	CASSELKRPAYEQYF
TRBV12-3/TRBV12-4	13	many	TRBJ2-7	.	TGTGCCAGCAGTCCCCACTCGGGCGGCGAGCAGTACTTC	CASSPHSGGEQYF
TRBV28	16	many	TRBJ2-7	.	TGTGCCAGCCCCCCTAGGCTAGGGGGGTCCTCCTACGAGCAGTACTTC	CASPPRLGGSSYEQYF
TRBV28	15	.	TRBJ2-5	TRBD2	TGTGCCAGCAGGCTAATAGCGGGAGGCCAAGAGACCCAGTACTTC	CASRLIAGGQETQYF
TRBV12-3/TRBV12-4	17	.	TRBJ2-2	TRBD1	TGTGCCAGCAGTCAGGGACAGGGAGGGATTAACACCGGGGAGCTGTTTTTT	CASSQGQGGINTGELFF
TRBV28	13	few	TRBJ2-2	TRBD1	TGTGCCAGCATATTCAGGGGGACCGGGGAGCTGTTTTTT	CASIFRGTGELFF
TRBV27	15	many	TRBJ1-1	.	TGTGCCAGCAGTTTGTCGGGGCTTATGAACACTGAAGCTTTCTTT	CASSLSGLMNTEAFF
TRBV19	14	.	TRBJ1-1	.	TGTGCCAGTAGTATAGTTCGGCATAACACTGAAGCTTTCTTT	CASSIVRHNTEAFF
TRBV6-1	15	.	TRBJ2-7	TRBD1	TGTGCCAGCAGTGCCCAGGGACAGGTATCGGGCGAGCAGTACTTC	CASSAQGQVSGEQYF
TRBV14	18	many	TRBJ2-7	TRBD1	TGTGCCAGCAGCCAAGGGGCCTTGGGGACAGGGTCGTTCCACGAGCAGTACTTC	CASSQGALGTGSFHEQYF
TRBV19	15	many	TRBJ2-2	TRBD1	TGTGCCAGCCAAACAGGACAGGGGAGGTCCGGGGAGCTGTTTTTT	CASQTGQGRSGELFF
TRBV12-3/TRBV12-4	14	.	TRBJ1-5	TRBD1	TGTGCCAGCAGTTTTTTCAGGGGGCAAGGGCCCCAGCATTTT	CASSFFRGQGPQHF
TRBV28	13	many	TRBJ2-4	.	TGTGCCACCATCCCCCCCCAGGAAAACATTCAGTACTTC	CATIPPQENIQYF
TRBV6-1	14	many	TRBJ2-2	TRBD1	TGTGCCAGCAGTGTGAACAGGGGAACCGGGGAGCTGTTTTTT	CASSVNRGTGELFF
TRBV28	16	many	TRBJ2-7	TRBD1	TGTGCCAGCAGTTTGTTCTCCGGGACAGGGGGCGACGAGCAGTACTTC	CASSLFSGTGGDEQYF
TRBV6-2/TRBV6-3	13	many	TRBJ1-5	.	TGTGCCAGCAGCGACACTCGCAATCAGCCCCAGCATTTT	CASSDTRNQPQHF
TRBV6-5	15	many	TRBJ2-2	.	TGTGCCAGCAGTTACTCGGGCCCAATCGGCGGGGAGCTGTTTTTT	CASSYSGPIGGELFF
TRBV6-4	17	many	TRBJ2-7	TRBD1	TGTGCCAGCAGTGACGACGACAAGACAGGGCTTGGCTACGAGCAGTACTTC	CASSDDDKTGLGYEQYF
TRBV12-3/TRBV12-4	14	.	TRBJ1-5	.	TGTGCCAGCAGTCCACAGGGATTCGGACAGCCCCAGCATTTT	CASSPQGFGQPQHF
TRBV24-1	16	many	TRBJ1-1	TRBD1	TGTGCCACCAGTGATTTGTGGACAGGACGGAACACTGAAGCTTTCTTT	CATSDLWTGRNTEAFF
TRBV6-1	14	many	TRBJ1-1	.	TGTGCCAGCAGTGAGAGTGGTCGATTCACTGAAGCTTTCTTT	CASSESGRFTEAFF
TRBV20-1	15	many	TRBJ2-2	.	TGCAGTGCCCAGGAGGGCAGACCCGACACCGGGGAGCTGTTTTTT	CSAQEGRPDTGELFF
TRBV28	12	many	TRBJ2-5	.	TGTGCCAGCAGTCCCCCCCGACGGACCCAGTACTTC	CASSPPRRTQYF
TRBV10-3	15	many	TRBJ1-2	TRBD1	TGTGCCACCCAGACCACAGGGGCAGAGGGATATGGCTACACCTTC	CATQTTGAEGYGYTF
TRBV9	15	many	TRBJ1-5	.	TGTGCCAGCAGCCGCGAGCGGGAAGGCAATCAGCCCCAGCATTTT	CASSREREGNQPQHF
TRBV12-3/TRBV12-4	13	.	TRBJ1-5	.	TGTGCCAGCAGCCTACTCTTGGATCAGCCCCAGCATTTT	CASSLLLDQPQHF
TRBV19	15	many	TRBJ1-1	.	TGTGCCAGTAGTACCAACCCCGGGGGTGGCACTGAAGCTTTCTTT	CASSTNPGGGTEAFF
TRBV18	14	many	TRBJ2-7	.	TGTGCCAGCTCACCGCGAGACAACGATTTGGAGCAGTACTTC	CASSPRDNDLEQYF
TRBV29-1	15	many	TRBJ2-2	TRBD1	TGCAGCGCCTGGGGGGGACAGGGGGCTACCGGGGAGCTGTTTTTT	CSAWGGQGATGELFF
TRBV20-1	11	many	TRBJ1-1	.	TGCAGTGCTGCGGTTAACACTGAAGCTTTCTTT	CSAAVNTEAFF
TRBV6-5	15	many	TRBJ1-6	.	TGTGCCAGCAGTTACTCGACCCTACAAGATTCACCCCTCCACTTT	CASSYSTLQDSPLHF
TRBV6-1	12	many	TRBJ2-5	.	TGTGCCAGCAGTCCGGGTCAGGAGACCCAGTACTTC	CASSPGQETQYF
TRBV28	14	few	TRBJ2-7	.	TGTGCCAGCAGCTTAGCCCCCGCGGTCTACGAGCAGTACTTC	CASSLAPAVYEQYF
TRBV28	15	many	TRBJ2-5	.	TGTGCCAGCAGTTTGAATCAGGGATCAGGAGAGACCCAGTACTTC	CASSLNQGSGETQYF
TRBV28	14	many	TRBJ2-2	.	TGTGCCAGCAGCCCTTGGGCGAACACCGGGGAGCTGTTTTTT	CASSPWANTGELFF
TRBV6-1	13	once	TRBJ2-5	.	TGTGCCAGCAGTGAAGCTGGGTTGGAGACCCAGTACTTC	CASSEAGLETQYF